This record covers a single T cell receptor (beta chain). Clones were read by immunoSEQ multiplex PCR, and TCRdb kept only the in-frame ones, dropping some. Of 55,000 to 85,000 clones listed, around 73% are singletons. The data originate from a study of PD-1 blockade in mismatch repair-deficient tumors. V lost 0 bases to trimming and J lost 5 bases, with 11 bases between them. CDR3 size: 15 residues. Germline V gene sequence: CDR1 SGDLS, CDR2 YYNGEE. All patients were mismatch repair deficient, assessed by either PCR or immunohistochemistry. The genes are TRBV9 and TRBJ2-2; maybe TRBD2 (6 bases). This specimen consisted of peripheral blood, obtained 2 weeks after starting pembrolizumab. This sequence originates from an adult with mismatch repair-deficient cancer. The CDR3: CASSVVAVGTGELFF. CDR3 sequence (DNA): TGTGCCAGCAGCGTAGTAGCGGTCGGGACCGGGGAGCTGTTTTTT.